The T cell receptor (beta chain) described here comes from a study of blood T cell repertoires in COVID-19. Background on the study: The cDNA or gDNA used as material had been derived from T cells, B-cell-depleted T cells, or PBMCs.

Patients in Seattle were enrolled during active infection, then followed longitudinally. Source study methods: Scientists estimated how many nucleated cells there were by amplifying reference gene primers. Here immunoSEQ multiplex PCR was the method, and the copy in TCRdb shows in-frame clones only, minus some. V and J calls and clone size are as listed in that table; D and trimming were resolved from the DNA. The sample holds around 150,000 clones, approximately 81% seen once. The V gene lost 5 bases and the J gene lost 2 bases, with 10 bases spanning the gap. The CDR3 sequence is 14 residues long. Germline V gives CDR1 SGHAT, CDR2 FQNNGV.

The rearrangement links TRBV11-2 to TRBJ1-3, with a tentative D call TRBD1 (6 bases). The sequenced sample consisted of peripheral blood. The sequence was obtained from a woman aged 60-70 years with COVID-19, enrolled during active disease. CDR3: CASSGGFPGNTIYF. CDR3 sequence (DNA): TGTGCCAGCAGCGGGGGCTTCCCTGGAAACACCATATATTTT.